Shown below are 10 T cell receptor beta chains from a single sample sequenced in a study of T-cell reconstitution after alpha-beta-depleted transplantation in children (dated by TCRdb to the mid-2010s). Library preparation was by PCR. Sequencing was carried out with an Illumina HiSeq 2500. TCR libraries were prepared with molecular barcoding, using unique molecular identifiers to normalize TCRbeta repertoire quantification. TCRdb trimmed the raw reads at Q25, called clones with MiXCR and kept productive beta chains. Rows matching on CDR3 protein sequence are summarized as one entry with the most common DNA and genes. This sample has about 400,000 distinct CDR3 sequences in its table, and 13% of those were observed once. The ten most abundant clones make up around 4.5% of the sample. The sequences come from PBMCs, collected from the stem cell graft. The receptor source for this set is a human donor who donated a stem cell graft to a child with Fanconi anemia.

This clonotype was counted between two and nine times. The chain couples TRBV5-1 to TRBJ2-3, with 11 bases aligning to TRBD2. Germline-derived CDR1 and CDR2 are SGHRS and YFSETQ. The CDR3 covers 17 residues. V shed 4 bases and J 6 bases; nucleotides not matched to a gene: 13. The CDR3 DNA follows: TGCGCCAGCAGCGTTCTAGCGGGGGGCCTGGGCTCGGATACGCAGTATTTT. Its protein product is CASSVLAGGLGSDTQYF. The whole variable domain, remainder taken from reference TRBV5-1 and TRBJ2-3, is KAGVTQTPRYLIKTRGQQVTLSCSPISGHRSVSWYQQTPGQGLQFLFEYFSETQRNKGNFPGRFSGRQFSNSRSEMNVSTLELGDSALYLCASSVLAGGLGSDTQYFGPGTRLTVL.

The chain employs TRBV28 and TRBJ1-5, with TRBD1 identical over 7 bases. This CDR3 has 18 amino acids. CDR1 is MDHEN, CDR2 SYDVKM, per germline. The trim removed 1 base at V and 3 bases at J, leaving 12 bases unmatched. CDR3 nucleotide sequence: TGTGCCAGCAGTTTATTGGTGGTAGGGGGCTCTTCCAATCAGCCCCAGCATTTT. This gives the protein CASSLLVVGGSSNQPQHF.

This clonotype was counted at least ten times. The chain links TRBV5-1 to TRBJ2-5, with D unclear. V lost 3 bases and J 4 bases, leaving 7 bases between the germline ends. The germline gives CDR1 SGHRS, CDR2 YFSETQ. This CDR3 has 12 residues. The CDR3: CASSYDGETQYF. Here the CDR3 DNA reads TGCGCCAGCAGCTACGATGGAGAGACCCAGTACTTC.

This clonotype was found a few times. The CDR3 region is CASSTLPSGGAEAFF. In DNA form, the CDR3 reads TGTGCCAGTAGCACGCTCCCCTCGGGGGGCGCTGAAGCTTTCTTT. This chain connects TRBV19 to TRBJ1-1; D is perhaps TRBD1 (6 bases). Germline V lookup: CDR1 LNHDA, CDR2 SQIVND (reference sequence). V was cut by 6 bases and J by 6 bases, with 20 bases left in between. This CDR3 spans 15 amino acids.

This chain connects TRBV7-2 to TRBJ2-3; 7 nucleotides match TRBD2. Germline V lookup: CDR1 SGHTA, CDR2 FQGNSA. V lost 1 base and J lost 8; bases outside the gene matches: 9. The CDR3 runs to 15 residues. The CDR3 loop reads CASSLGGGGGGTQYF. CDR3 in DNA: TGTGCCAGCAGCTTAGGTGGGGGGGGAGGAGGTACGCAGTATTTT. Combining the CDR3 with reference TRBV7-2 and TRBJ2-3 gives the whole variable domain GAGVSQSPSNKVTEKGKDVELRCDPISGHTALYWYRQSLGQGLEFLIYFQGNSAPDKSGLPSDRFSAERTGGSVSTLTIQRTQQEDSAVYLCASSLGGGGGGTQYFGPGTRLTVL.

In this sample, this clonotype turned up a few times. The rearrangement uses TRBV7-9 and TRBJ2-5; 7 bases are a match to TRBD1. After removal of 5 bases from V and 5 bases from J, the junction contained 8 bases not matched to a gene. CDR3 length equals 14 residues. Germline-derived CDR1 and CDR2 are SEHNR and FQNEAQ (reference sequence). CDR3 residues: CASSPNRGVETQYF. The CDR3 coding sequence is TGTGCCAGCAGCCCGAACAGGGGTGTGGAGACCCAGTACTTC. Complete variable domain (other parts from reference TRBV7-9 and TRBJ2-5): DTGVSQNPRHKITKRGQNVTFRCDPISEHNRLYWYRQTLGQGPEFLTYFQNEAQLEKSRLLSDRFSAERPKGSFSTLEIQRTEQGDSAMYLCASSPNRGVETQYFGPGTRLLVL.

This clonotype has a handful of counts. This rearrangement joins TRBV3-1 to TRBJ2-7; the D gene is possibly TRBD1 (6 bases). This CDR3 comprises 14 residues. The germline V gene has CDR1 LGHDT and CDR2 YNNKEL (reference sequence). Trimming left V 3 bases short and J 6 bases short, with 15 bases between. As DNA, the CDR3 is TGTGCCAGCAGCCATGGGGCAGGGGTAGGCGAGCAGTACGTC. Amino acid sequence: CASSHGAGVGEQYV.

The sample holds a few counts of this clonotype. This chain joins TRBV12-3 or TRBV12-4 and TRBJ2-7, with D uncertain. Trimming left V 4 bases short and J 0 bases short, with 4 bases between. The CDR3 length is 12 residues. The CDR3 DNA reads TGTGCCAGCAGTTATAACTCCTACGAGCAGTACTTC. It is translated as CASSYNSYEQYF.

This clonotype has ten or more counts. This chain joins TRBV24-1 and TRBJ2-1; unclear D gene. Germline values: CDR1 KGHDR, CDR2 SFDVKD. With 4 bases removed from V and 4 bases from J, the gap between germline ends came to 4 bases. The CDR3 is 12 residues long. The CDR3 nucleotides read TGTGCCACCAGTGACCCGTACAATGAGCAGTTCTTC. The encoded protein is CATSDPYNEQFF.

This clonotype was counted a single time. The chain links TRBV14 to TRBJ1-2; TRBD1 matches 11 bases. Trimming at V came to 5 bases and at J to 11 bases, leaving 7 bases not matched to a gene. The CDR3 totals 13 residues. The germline CDR1 and CDR2 sequences are SGHDN and FVKESK. The CDR3 sequence is CASSGPGQGGYTF. CDR3 DNA: TGTGCCAGCAGCGGACCGGGACAGGGGGGGTACACCTTC.